This TCR beta chain appears in the sequencing data of a study of T cell repertoires in cytomegalovirus infection (dated by TCRdb to the late 2010s). Background for the entire study: Alongside well-studied HLA-B-restricted epitopes, the peptide stimulations were aimed at recently identified HLA-C-restricted CMV epitopes, whose presentation resists viral immunomodulation. Donor HLA type was relevant to the analysis, as public TCR beta signatures indicated carriage of CMV infection together with the matching HLA type. What the authors observed across the whole study: The ex vivo response was dominated by HLA-C-restricted CMV-specific TCR beta clonotypes, and the single most frequent clonotype in two of eight donors was supplied by these HLA-C-restricted clonotypes. Cumulative frequency of public TCR beta family members discriminated carriers of CMV infection plus the relevant HLA type in this cohort and an independent approximately 370-donor cohort.

A word on this clonotype: Its cognate antigen has yet to be identified. Base-call qualities are not available, and no considerably larger clone is one nucleotide away.

Between the V and J ends, shortened by 4 bases and 2 bases respectively, the junction contains 13 bases. CDR1 and CDR2 were assigned from the germline V gene (reference sequence) as SGHKS and YYEKEE. Its CDR3 holds 15 amino acids, cysteine through phenylalanine. Just the 45-base CDR3 DNA is kept, in frame starting at base 1. The treatment or condition label, as the study defines it: in vitro stimulation with specific CMV peptide epitopes to enrich CMV-specific T cells. The sequencer listed for this sample is Illumina HiSeq 1500. Clones were called with MiXCR by TCRdb after fastp trimmed the public reads at Q25, and only in-frame beta chains were retained. All rows with the same CDR3 protein become a single entry with the most common DNA and genes. Recorded for this sample are some 920,000 distinct CDR3 sequences; roughly 30% of them occurred a single time. The top ten clones comprise around 15% of the sample.

The sequence was obtained from a human donor in good health (CMV status not recorded). Some clones in this sample may be carry-over from other donors' samples. The chain is assembled from TRBV5-5 and TRBJ2-1; the D call is possibly TRBD1 or TRBD2, each sharing 5 bases. The material was cultured CD8+ T cells from PBMCs, obtained from culture after CMV antigen stimulation. In nucleotide form, the sequence is TGTGCCAGCAGCACCGGGACGGAAACCTACAATGAGCAGTTCTTC. This encodes CASSTGTETYNEQFF.